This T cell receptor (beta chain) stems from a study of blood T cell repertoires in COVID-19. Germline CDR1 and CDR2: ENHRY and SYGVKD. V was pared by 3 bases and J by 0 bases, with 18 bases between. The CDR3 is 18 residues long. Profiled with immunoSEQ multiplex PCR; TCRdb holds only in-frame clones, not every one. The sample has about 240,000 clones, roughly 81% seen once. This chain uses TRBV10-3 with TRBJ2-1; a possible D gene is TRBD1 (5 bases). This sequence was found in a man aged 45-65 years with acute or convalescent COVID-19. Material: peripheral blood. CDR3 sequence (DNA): TGTGCCATCAGTGATTCAGGAACTCATAGGGGCTCCTACAATGAGCAGTTCTTC. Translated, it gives CAISDSGTHRGSYNEQFF.